One sample yielded the 9 T cell receptor beta chains listed below, sequenced in a study of blood T cell repertoires in COVID-19. Clones were sequenced by immunoSEQ multiplex PCR, and TCRdb holds only the in-frame ones, with some missing. The table has around 200,000 clones, 80% to 90% seen once. Sequenced material: peripheral blood. The receptor set was obtained from a woman between 45 and 65 years old with acute or convalescent COVID-19.

CDR3 nucleotides: TGTGCCAGCAGTTGGGAGGGTCTAGCGACTAACTACGAGCAGTACTTC. Its translation: CASSWEGLATNYEQYF. V usage is TRBV7-2 and J usage is TRBJ2-7; 7 nucleotides align to TRBD2. Germline CDR1 SGHTA, CDR2 FQGNSA. The CDR3 extends over 16 amino acids. The V segment lost 6 bases and the J segment 3 bases; nucleotides outside the gene matches: 14.

The genes are TRBV6-5 and TRBJ2-2; TRBD2 matches at 8 bases. After removal of 0 bases from V and 7 bases from J, the junction contained 7 bases not matched to a gene. Germline V gene sequence: CDR1 MNHEY, CDR2 SVGAGI. The CDR3 sequence is 16 residues long. This chain's CDR3 is CASSYSASGWNGELFF. The CDR3 DNA is TGTGCCAGCAGTTACTCGGCTAGCGGGTGGAACGGGGAGCTGTTTTTT.

This clone was recorded once. This rearrangement joins TRBV7-9 to TRBJ2-2; TRBD2 aligns across 10 bases. The CDR3 length is 14 residues. The junction had 2 bases not matched to a gene; V was cut back by 2 bases and J by 8 bases. Germline assignment: CDR1 SEHNR and CDR2 FQNEAQ (reference sequence). The CDR3 protein is CASSLLAGVGELFF. The CDR3 DNA is TGTGCCAGCAGCTTACTAGCGGGAGTAGGGGAGCTGTTTTTT. The whole variable domain, remainder taken from reference TRBV7-9 and TRBJ2-2, is DTGVSQNPRHKITKRGQNVTFRCDPISEHNRLYWYRQTLGQGPEFLTYFQNEAQLEKSRLLSDRFSAERPKGSFSTLEIQRTEQGDSAMYLCASSLLAGVGELFFGEGSRLTVL.

For the CDR3, the DNA is TGTGCCAGCAGCGTACAACTAGCGGGAGGAGGAGAGACCCAGTACTTC. Its protein product is CASSVQLAGGGETQYF. The rearrangement joins TRBV9 to TRBJ2-5; 12 nucleotides agree with TRBD2. The CDR3 has 16 amino acids. The trim removed 1 base at V and 4 bases at J, leaving 5 bases unmatched. Germline loops: CDR1 SGDLS, CDR2 YYNGEE.

The chain links TRBV9 to TRBJ2-7; tentative D call: TRBD2 (5 bases). The CDR3 runs to 14 residues. The germline V gene encodes CDR1 SGDLS and CDR2 YYNGEE. Trimming shortened V by 4 bases and J by 4 bases, and 15 bases separated the two germline ends. The CDR3 coding sequence is TGTGCCAGCAGCCCCAGAGGGCTAGCTTACGAGCAGTACTTC. Its protein product is CASSPRGLAYEQYF.

This clone has just a few counts. The chain combines TRBV5-1 with TRBJ1-1; no definite D call. This CDR3 contains 13 residues. The germline CDR1 and CDR2 sequences are SGHRS and YFSETQ. Trimming left V 2 bases short and J 0 bases short, with 5 bases between. The CDR3 loop reads CASSLTMNTEAFF. CDR3 nucleotide sequence: TGCGCCAGCAGCTTAACTATGAACACTGAAGCTTTCTTT.

V and J are TRBV11-1 and TRBJ2-5; D may be TRBD2 (5 bases). Trimming pared 1 base from V and 5 bases from J, leaving 17 bases between. Germline V lookup: CDR1 SGHAT, CDR2 FQDESV (reference sequence). This CDR3 contains 16 residues. This CDR3 reads CASSLGRGTRGETQYF. The DNA of the CDR3 is TGTGCCAGCAGCTTAGGTCGGGGAACCCGAGGGGAGACCCAGTACTTC.

V and J are TRBV5-1 and TRBJ2-1; D is ambiguous. The V end lost 5 bases, the J end lost 9 bases, and 9 bases lay between the germline ends. From germline, CDR1 is SGHRS and CDR2 YFSETQ. The CDR3 sequence is 11 residues long. The CDR3 sequence: CASSPDIEQFF. DNA for the CDR3: TGCGCCAGCAGTCCCGACATTGAGCAGTTCTTC.

The V gene is TRBV6-5, the J gene TRBJ2-3; the D gene is possibly TRBD2 (6 bases). Germline V gene data show CDR1 as MNHEY and CDR2 as SVGAGI. The CDR3 has 14 residues. Deletions cut 6 bases from V and 1 base from J, with 11 bases between. The CDR3 sequence: CASRATGGTDTQYF. The CDR3 coding sequence is TGTGCCAGCAGAGCGACGGGAGGCACAGATACGCAGTATTTT.